This entry lists 9 T cell receptor beta chains sequenced from one sample in a study of siplizumab effects on memory and regulatory T cells. Measured with immunoSEQ multiplex PCR; TCRdb has only the in-frame clones, and not every one. In the table there are about 99,000 clones, 93% of which are singletons. The material sequenced was Tregs sorted from blood. Every receptor here comes from a human donor in good health.

A single count supports this clone. The chain has TRBV27 and TRBJ2-5, with D tentatively TRBD1 (6 bases). This CDR3 region has 15 residues. Germline lookup yields CDR1 MNHEY and CDR2 SMNVEV (reference sequence). Deletions cut 7 bases from V and 7 bases from J, with 22 bases between. The CDR3 reads CASKAYGEQGGTQYF. As DNA, the CDR3 is TGTGCCAGCAAGGCTTATGGGGAACAGGGTGGGACCCAGTACTTC.

This rearrangement joins TRBV5-1 to TRBJ2-4; perhaps TRBD2 as D (6 bases). Germline V gene lookup returns CDR1 SGHRS and CDR2 YFSETQ. This CDR3 comprises 17 residues. Trimming removed 4 bases at V and 1 base at J, with 18 bases between. CDR3 sequence (DNA): TGCGCCAGCAGCCCCTCGGGGGTCCTGGCGGCCAAAAACATTCAGTACTTC. This gives the protein CASSPSGVLAAKNIQYF.

V gene TRBV30 combines with J gene TRBJ1-1; D may be TRBD1 (5 bases). CDR3 length equals 11 residues. CDR1 and CDR2 (germline): GTSNPN, SVGIG (reference sequence). V was clipped by 2 bases and J by 4 bases, with 5 bases between them. CDR3 sequence reads: CAWSQGTEAFF. The CDR3 region has the DNA TGTGCCTGGAGTCAGGGCACTGAAGCTTTCTTT.

The V gene is TRBV10-3, the J gene TRBJ2-5; TRBD2 matches at 10 bases. This CDR3 has 15 amino acids. The J segment lost 2 bases and the V segment lost 3 bases, leaving 3 bases of the junction unmatched. The germline gives CDR1 ENHRY, CDR2 SYGVKD. In DNA, the CDR3 is TGTGCCATCAGTGACTTACTAGCGGGGCAAGAGACCCAGTACTTC. Translation gives CAISDLLAGQETQYF.

The chain has TRBV5-5 and TRBJ2-1; D might be TRBD1 or TRBD2, each matching 5 bases. Germline V gene sequence: CDR1 SGHKS, CDR2 YYEKEE (reference sequence). V lost 1 base, J lost 2 bases, and 10 bases lay in between. CDR3 length: 15 residues. The CDR3 here is CASSLIQGAYNEQFF. In DNA form, the CDR3 reads TGTGCCAGCAGCTTGATTCAGGGAGCCTACAATGAGCAGTTCTTC.

The CDR3 region is CSVRGASLNTEAFF. CDR3 coding DNA: TGCAGCGTTCGGGGGGCTAGCCTGAACACTGAAGCTTTCTTT. V and J are TRBV29-1 and TRBJ1-1; D perhaps matches TRBD1 (6 bases). CDR1 and CDR2 (germline): SQVTM, ANQGSEA. Trimming left V 5 bases short and J 0 bases short, with 13 bases between. The CDR3 has 14 amino acids.

The V and J genes are TRBV5-1 and TRBJ2-3, with D perhaps assigned TRBD1 or TRBD2 (6 bases each). Trimming shortened V by 0 bases and J by 5 bases, and 10 bases separated the two germline ends. The CDR3 loop spans 14 amino acids. Germline CDR1 reads SGHRS; CDR2 reads YFSETQ. CDR3 region: CASSLVGGRDTQYF. CDR3 in DNA: TGCGCCAGCAGCTTGGTGGGGGGCAGAGATACGCAGTATTTT.

J is TRBJ2-7 and V is TRBV2; D remains ambiguous. Trimming took 6 bases from V and 4 from J, leaving 4 bases between them. The CDR3 consists of 10 residues. CDR1 and CDR2 from the germline V gene are SNHLY and FYNNEI. The CDR3: CASRRYEQYF. In DNA form, the CDR3 reads TGTGCCAGCAGGCGGTACGAGCAGTACTTC.

The V call is TRBV6-1, the J call TRBJ2-3; unclear D gene. The germline gives CDR1 MNHNS, CDR2 SASEGT. The CDR3 is 12 amino acids. Trimming pared 1 base from V and 12 bases from J, leaving 11 bases between. The CDR3 nucleotides read TGTGCCAGCAGTGAAGTCCTTCTTTCACAGTATTTT. Its translation is CASSEVLLSQYF.